This entry lists 24 T cell receptor beta chains sequenced from one sample in a study of PD-L1 blockade in urothelial cancer. Libraries were prepared by immunoSEQ multiplex PCR; TCRdb keeps only in-frame clonotypes and omits some of them. The profile covers about 41,000 clones, with 80% to 90% appearing a single time and over 2.5% taken by the ten largest. The time point denotes: peripheral blood 6 weeks after treatment start. The input for sequencing was PBMCs, taken around atezolizumab (anti-PD-L1) treatment. These receptors all come from a man in his sixties or seventies with urothelial cancer.

This clone was seen a single time. The chain uses TRBV5-4 and TRBJ2-7, with D perhaps TRBD1 (5 bases). CDR1 is SGHNT and CDR2 is YYREEE in the germline V gene (reference sequence). This CDR3 region has 14 residues. The V end was cut by 3 bases, the J end by 3 bases, with 13 bases between. The CDR3 DNA reads as TGTGCCAGCAGCTCCCCGGACAAGAGCTACGAGCAGTACTTC. It codes for CASSSPDKSYEQYF.

The genes are TRBV9 and TRBJ1-5, with 8 nucleotides matching TRBD1. The CDR3 is 14 residues long. The germline V gene encodes CDR1 SGDLS and CDR2 YYNGEE. V trimming: 0 bases; J trimming: 6 bases; junction bases outside the gene matches: 2. CDR3 sequence reads: CASSVGQGSQPQHF. For the CDR3, the DNA is TGTGCCAGCAGCGTAGGACAGGGGAGTCAGCCCCAGCATTTT.

This rearrangement joins TRBV6-6 to TRBJ1-1; D gene unclear. CDR1 and CDR2 (germline): MNHNY, SVGAGI (reference sequence). The CDR3 is 10 residues long. V lost 9 bases and J lost 6, with 8 bases in between. The CDR3 reads CASFSSEAFF. DNA of the CDR3: TGTGCCAGTTTTTCCTCTGAAGCTTTCTTT.

The V call is TRBV28, the J call TRBJ2-7; 10 bases map to TRBD2. The CDR3 covers 16 residues. Unmatched junction bases numbered 6, after V lost 3 bases and J lost 1 base. Germline V gene lookup returns CDR1 MDHEN and CDR2 SYDVKM. The CDR3 sequence: CASSFGLAVLSYEQYF. The DNA of the CDR3 is TGTGCCAGCAGTTTCGGACTAGCGGTACTATCCTACGAGCAGTACTTC.

This clone turned up a few times. The gene calls are TRBV9 and TRBJ2-2; TRBD2 is a possible D gene (6 bases). This CDR3 comprises 14 residues. Per the germline V gene, CDR1 is SGDLS and CDR2 is YYNGEE. With 4 bases removed from V and 7 bases from J, the gap between germline ends came to 14 bases. This CDR3 reads CASSPRRVVGELFF. CDR3 coding DNA: TGTGCCAGCAGCCCTAGGAGGGTGGTCGGGGAGCTGTTTTTT.

The chain links TRBV5-1 to TRBJ1-1, with a possible D match to TRBD1 (6 bases). Germline loops: CDR1 SGHRS, CDR2 YFSETQ. V was pared by 2 bases and J by 2 bases, with 10 bases between. The CDR3 extends over 14 amino acids. CDR3 residues: CASSFTGSNTEAFF. As DNA, the CDR3 is TGCGCCAGCAGCTTTACAGGGAGTAACACTGAAGCTTTCTTT.

The chain combines TRBV6-1 with TRBJ1-2; no clear D. This CDR3 has 14 residues. Per germline, CDR1 MNHNS and CDR2 SASEGT. V was pared by 6 bases and J by 8 bases, with 19 bases between. The CDR3 region has the DNA TGTGCCAGCAGGCCCGCGGGCGAAGTAGGAGGCTACACCTTC. Amino acids: CASRPAGEVGGYTF.

This chain connects TRBV4-1 to TRBJ1-1; 8 bases map to TRBD1. The CDR3 sequence is 13 residues long. V lost 3 bases and J lost 5; bases outside the gene matches: 2. Germline V lookup: CDR1 MGHRA, CDR2 YSYEKL. The CDR3 sequence is CASSHRGLTEAFF. As DNA, the CDR3 is TGCGCCAGCAGCCACAGGGGGCTTACTGAAGCTTTCTTT.

This chain joins TRBV9 and TRBJ2-7; 8 bases agree with TRBD1. The CDR3 length is 14 residues. Looked up from germline, CDR1 is SGDLS and CDR2 is YYNGEE. With V trimmed by 4 bases and J by 2 bases, 5 bases remained unmatched. In nucleotides, the CDR3 is TGTGCCAGCAGCCCGGACAGGGCGCCCTACGAGCAGTACTTC. Translated: CASSPDRAPYEQYF.

The rearrangement uses TRBV11-3 and TRBJ2-1; TRBD2 agrees at 13 bases. Per germline, CDR1 SGHNT and CDR2 YENEEA. V lost 0 bases to trimming and J lost 10 bases; unmatched junction nucleotides: 15. This CDR3 has 19 amino acids. CDR3 DNA sequence: TGTGCCAGCAGCTTAGATTGCCCCCCTCCGGGACTAGCGGGAAACGAGCAGTTCTTC. Encoded protein: CASSLDCPPPGLAGNEQFF.

The V and J genes are TRBV5-1 and TRBJ2-2; 15 bases agree with TRBD2. The CDR3 sequence is 16 residues long. The V gene's germline CDR1 is SGHRS and CDR2 YFSETQ. J was trimmed by 6 bases and V by 3 bases; bases with no gene match: 3. CDR3 sequence reads: CASSSGLAGGSGELFF. CDR3 bases: TGCGCCAGCAGCTCCGGACTAGCGGGAGGGTCCGGGGAGCTGTTTTTT. The whole variable domain, remainder taken from reference TRBV5-1 and TRBJ2-2, is KAGVTQTPRYLIKTRGQQVTLSCSPISGHRSVSWYQQTPGQGLQFLFEYFSETQRNKGNFPGRFSGRQFSNSRSEMNVSTLELGDSALYLCASSSGLAGGSGELFFGEGSRLTVL.

The chain has TRBV6-6 and TRBJ1-2; tentative D call: TRBD1 (5 bases). Trimming removed 5 bases from V and 4 bases from J, with 20 bases in between. Per the germline V gene, CDR1 is MNHNY and CDR2 is SVGAGI (reference sequence). The CDR3 runs 16 residues. CDR3 bases: TGTGCCAGCAGTACCTCCGGCCATCAGGGAAGCTATGGCTACACCTTC. It is translated as CASSTSGHQGSYGYTF.

This chain links TRBV11-2 with TRBJ2-7, with D perhaps TRBD1 (5 bases). The V end lost 1 base, the J end lost 3 bases, and 10 bases lay between the germline ends. This CDR3 has 14 amino acids. The germline V gene encodes CDR1 SGHAT and CDR2 FQNNGV. The CDR3 region is CASSLALQGYEQYF. CDR3 bases: TGTGCCAGCAGCTTAGCCCTGCAGGGCTACGAGCAGTACTTC.

This sequence joins TRBV11-3 and TRBJ2-2; 9 bases map to TRBD1. The CDR3 has 14 amino acids. CDR1 SGHNT and CDR2 YENEEA come from the germline V gene. J was trimmed by 7 bases and V by 6 bases; bases with no gene match: 6. The CDR3 sequence: CASSTGGAGGELFF. The CDR3 coding sequence is TGTGCCAGCAGTACAGGGGGCGCGGGCGGGGAGCTGTTTTTT.

This clone has only one observation. The chain links TRBV2 to TRBJ1-6, with D unresolved. The CDR3 spans 16 residues. The germline gives CDR1 SNHLY, CDR2 FYNNEI. V was shortened by 1 base and J by 7 bases, with 14 bases between the two germline ends. CDR3 sequence (DNA): TGTGCCAGCAGTGAAGATCCGGGGAGGAGGAATTCACCCCTCCACTTT. It is translated as CASSEDPGRRNSPLHF.

CDR3 residues: CASSLGQTSYYEQYF. The CDR3 coding sequence is TGTGCCAGCAGCTTAGGACAAACCTCCTACTACGAGCAGTACTTC. The chain couples TRBV7-9 to TRBJ2-7; D remains unclear. This CDR3 has 15 residues. Germline V lookup: CDR1 SEHNR, CDR2 FQNEAQ (reference sequence). Trimming stripped 1 base from V and 3 bases from J, with 13 bases between.

The gene calls are TRBV19 and TRBJ1-4; possible D gene TRBD1, 5 bases. The CDR3 loop spans 15 amino acids. Germline lookup yields CDR1 LNHDA and CDR2 SQIVND (reference sequence). V was pared by 7 bases and J by 7 bases, with 19 bases between. The CDR3: CASTPTSGGGEKLFF. The CDR3 DNA sequence: TGTGCCAGTACCCCCACCTCGGGGGGTGGTGAAAAACTGTTTTTT.

The chain employs TRBV2 and TRBJ2-7; D uncertain. CDR1 is SNHLY, CDR2 FYNNEI, per germline. The CDR3 has 14 amino acids. The V end lost 6 bases, the J end lost 3 bases, and 15 bases lay between the germline ends. The CDR3 DNA sequence: TGTGCCAGCAGGGCCACGGGTCTTATCTACGAGCAGTACTTC. Amino acid sequence: CASRATGLIYEQYF.

In its sample, this clone was seen once. The chain employs TRBV2 and TRBJ1-5; 10 bases agree with TRBD1. CDR1 and CDR2 (germline): SNHLY, FYNNEI. CDR3 length equals 14 residues. The V and J ends lost 4 bases and 5 bases, in that order; junction bases with no gene match: 2. The CDR3 DNA is TGTGCCAGCAGTGGGACAGGGGGGGATCAGCCCCAGCATTTT. Its translation is CASSGTGGDQPQHF.

The chain combines TRBV27 with TRBJ1-4, with D hard to call. Germline V gives CDR1 MNHEY, CDR2 SMNVEV (reference sequence). Trimming cost V 0 bases and J 7 bases, with 15 bases left between them. The CDR3 has 16 amino acids. In DNA form, the CDR3 reads TGTGCCAGCAGTTTATCTTGGGCCGGGAAGAGTGAAAAACTGTTTTTT. This codes for CASSLSWAGKSEKLFF.

This sequence joins TRBV25-1 and TRBJ2-6, with 11 bases aligning to TRBD2. Germline-derived CDR1 and CDR2 are MGHDK and SYGVNS. V shed 6 bases, J shed 3 bases, and the junction held 10 bases outside the gene matches. The length of the CDR3 is 18 residues. The CDR3 loop reads CASSPRGLAGGGANVLTF. The CDR3 nucleotides read TGTGCCAGCAGCCCCCGAGGGCTAGCGGGAGGTGGGGCCAACGTCCTGACTTTC.

J is TRBJ1-5 and V is TRBV5-6; D may be TRBD1 (5 bases). The germline V and J ends were trimmed by 1 base and 6 bases, with 20 bases remaining between them. From germline, CDR1 is SGHDT and CDR2 YYEEEE. This CDR3 spans 17 amino acids. Here the CDR3 reads CASSLLRGTGVGQPQHF. The DNA of the CDR3 is TGTGCCAGCAGCTTGTTACGGGGCACGGGAGTAGGTCAGCCCCAGCATTTT.

This clone has just a few counts. V gene TRBV2 combines with J gene TRBJ1-4; D gene unclear. The CDR3 extends over 15 amino acids. V lost 6 bases and J 5 bases, leaving 16 bases between the germline ends. CDR1 and CDR2 (germline): SNHLY, FYNNEI. Here the CDR3 reads CASRKEGLINEKLFF. The CDR3 coding sequence is TGTGCCAGCAGAAAGGAAGGACTGATCAATGAAAAACTGTTTTTT. The full variable domain, its missing parts supplied by reference TRBV2 and TRBJ1-4, is EPEVTQTPSHQVTQMGQEVILRCVPISNHLYFYWYRQILGQKVEFLVSFYNNEISEKSEIFDDQFSVERPDGSNFTLKIRSTKLEDSAMYFCASRKEGLINEKLFFGSGTQLSVL.

This clone showed up just once. The CDR3 sequence: CASSLPRDRGIITEAFF. In DNA form, the CDR3 reads TGTGCCAGCAGTTTACCCCGGGACAGGGGGATTATCACTGAAGCTTTCTTT. The chain uses TRBV27 and TRBJ1-1, with 11 bases fitting TRBD1. V shed 2 bases, J shed 4 bases, and the junction held 9 bases outside the gene matches. The CDR3 has 17 residues. CDR1 is MNHEY and CDR2 is SMNVEV in the germline V gene (reference sequence).